This passage covers 20 T cell receptor beta chains from one sample sequenced in a study of T cells in tuberculosis. TCRdb's table, derived via immunoSEQ multiplex PCR, lists solely in-frame clones and lacks some. This table holds tens of thousands of clones, approximately 90% found once. Thawed, overnight-rested PBMC were stained with GMM-loaded CD1B tetramer, viability dye and anti-CD3, then sorted. CD1B tetramers were loaded with Rhodococcus equi-derived C32 glucose monomycolate. Sample: CD1b-GMM tetramer-negative cells sorted from PBMCs. The source is an adult woman with latent tuberculosis.

This rearrangement joins TRBV9 to TRBJ1-1; tentative D call: TRBD1 (5 bases). The V gene lost 3 bases and the J gene lost 5 bases, with 20 bases spanning the gap. This CDR3 comprises 16 residues. The V gene's germline CDR1 is SGDLS and CDR2 YYNGEE. CDR3 nucleotides: TGTGCCAGCAGCGGGGGCGTGATGGTAGGTGGAACTGAAGCTTTCTTT. Its protein is CASSGGVMVGGTEAFF. Drawing the rest from reference TRBV9 and TRBJ1-1, the complete variable domain is DSGVTQTPKHLITATGQRVTLRCSPRSGDLSVYWYQQSLDQGLQFLIQYYNGEERAKGNILERFSAQQFPDLHSELNLSSLELGDSALYFCASSGGVMVGGTEAFFGQGTRLTVV.

The chain couples TRBV2 to TRBJ1-2; TRBD1 is a possible D gene (5 bases). Deletions cut 2 bases from V and 6 bases from J, with 13 bases between. Germline CDR1 is SNHLY and CDR2 is FYNNEI. This CDR3 contains 14 residues. CDR3 residues: CASSEFGGGHGYTF. CDR3 DNA: TGTGCCAGCAGTGAATTTGGGGGAGGGCATGGCTACACCTTC.

This chain links TRBV5-4 with TRBJ1-6; D possibly corresponds to TRBD1 (6 bases). Deletions cut 4 bases from V and 0 bases from J, with 14 bases between. The CDR3 totals 17 residues. Germline V gives CDR1 SGHNT, CDR2 YYREEE (reference sequence). CDR3 protein: CASSPEGRGSYNSPLHF. DNA of the CDR3: TGTGCCAGCAGCCCTGAAGGCAGGGGCTCCTATAATTCACCCCTCCACTTT.

Only one count was recorded for this clone. In nucleotides, the CDR3 is TGTGCCAGCAGAAGACACAGGGGTGGAGAGACCCAGTACTTC. It translates to CASRRHRGGETQYF. The V call is TRBV27, the J call TRBJ2-5; 7 bases map to TRBD1. V gave up 6 bases and J gave up 4 bases; unmatched junction bases: 8. The CDR3 covers 14 residues. Germline lookup yields CDR1 MNHEY and CDR2 SMNVEV (reference sequence).

V is TRBV29-1 and J is TRBJ2-1; 7 positions agree with TRBD2. CDR3 length equals 14 residues. V lost 4 bases and J lost 5; bases outside the gene matches: 8. Germline V gives CDR1 SQVTM, CDR2 ANQGSEA. The CDR3 reads CSVGFGGNNNEQFF. The CDR3 DNA reads TGCAGCGTTGGCTTCGGGGGGAATAACAATGAGCAGTTCTTC.

This chain uses TRBV2 with TRBJ1-1; 9 bases are shared with TRBD1. Trimming at V came to 5 bases and at J to 5 bases, leaving 3 bases not matched to a gene. The CDR3 consists of 13 residues. Per germline, CDR1 SNHLY and CDR2 FYNNEI. The CDR3 coding sequence is TGTGCCAGCAGTCTCGGGACAGGGACTGAAGCTTTCTTT. It specifies CASSLGTGTEAFF.

The rearrangement links TRBV5-8 to TRBJ1-2; 9 bases are a match to TRBD1. The ends lost 4 bases at V and 3 bases at J; junction bases unmatched: 7. Germline V gives CDR1 SGHTS, CDR2 YDEGEE. The CDR3 has 15 residues. This chain's CDR3 is CASSLGTGTDYGYTF. As DNA, the CDR3 is TGTGCCAGCAGCCTCGGGACAGGGACGGACTATGGCTACACCTTC.

The chain has TRBV10-2 and TRBJ1-2; D not certain. From germline, CDR1 is WSHSY and CDR2 SAAADI. V was trimmed by 8 bases and J by 3 bases, leaving 13 bases between them. There are 13 residues in the CDR3. DNA of the CDR3: TGCGCCAGCTCCCGTGGAGGCGACTATGGCTACACCTTC. This sequence encodes CASSRGGDYGYTF.

The genes are TRBV7-9 and TRBJ1-2; possible D gene TRBD1, 5 bases. The CDR3 has 13 residues. Deletions cut 1 base from V and 4 bases from J, with 7 bases between. Per the germline V gene, CDR1 is SEHNR and CDR2 is FQNEAQ (reference sequence). The CDR3, as DNA: TGTGCCAGCAGCTTAGTCGGGGGCTATGGCTACACCTTC. Translating it yields CASSLVGGYGYTF.

V usage is TRBV9 and J usage is TRBJ2-1; perhaps TRBD2 as D (7 bases). Germline-derived CDR1 and CDR2 are SGDLS and YYNGEE. The V end lost 3 bases, the J end lost 1 base, and 11 bases lay between the germline ends. This CDR3 has 15 residues. The CDR3 nucleotides read TGTGCCAGCAGCGAAGGGGGGGGGTCCTACAATGAGCAGTTCTTC. This encodes CASSEGGGSYNEQFF.

This chain joins TRBV7-9 and TRBJ1-1; weak D call: TRBD1 (5 bases). CDR3 length equals 15 residues. The V end was cut by 8 bases, the J end by 0 bases, with 16 bases between. CDR1 is SEHNR and CDR2 is FQNEAQ in the germline V gene (reference sequence). CDR3: CASPSGGDVNTEAFF. For the CDR3, the DNA is TGTGCCAGCCCGTCGGGGGGTGATGTGAACACTGAAGCTTTCTTT.

The chain joins TRBV5-5 to TRBJ1-1, with D unclear. Germline V gene data show CDR1 as SGHKS and CDR2 as YYEKEE (reference sequence). Trimming pared 2 bases from V and 0 bases from J, leaving 5 bases between. CDR3 length: 13 amino acids. This CDR3 reads CASSFRVNTEAFF. The CDR3 coding sequence is TGTGCCAGCAGCTTTCGCGTGAACACTGAAGCTTTCTTT.

The chain has TRBV27 and TRBJ1-2; the match to TRBD1 covers 7 bases. The CDR3 is 14 amino acids. The V segment lost 4 bases and the J segment 8 bases; nucleotides outside the gene matches: 10. Germline loops: CDR1 MNHEY, CDR2 SMNVEV (reference sequence). CDR3 region: CASSSRDSLLGYTF. CDR3 coding DNA: TGTGCCAGCAGTTCACGGGACAGCCTCTTGGGCTACACCTTC.

DNA of the CDR3: TGTGCCAGCAGCTCACTAGCGGGGGCAGTCAATGAGCAGTTCTTC. Amino acid sequence: CASSSLAGAVNEQFF. This chain joins TRBV28 and TRBJ2-1; TRBD2 matches at 11 bases. The germline V gene has CDR1 MDHEN and CDR2 SYDVKM. The CDR3 spans 15 residues. The V segment lost 6 bases and the J segment 6 bases; nucleotides outside the gene matches: 7.

The gene calls are TRBV5-1 and TRBJ1-1, with TRBD1 matching 9 bases. CDR3 size: 15 residues. The V segment lost 3 bases and the J segment 0 bases; nucleotides outside the gene matches: 3. CDR1 is SGHRS and CDR2 is YFSETQ in the germline V gene. CDR3 coding DNA: TGCGCCAGCAGCTGGGACAGGGTAGTGAACACTGAAGCTTTCTTT. Amino acid sequence: CASSWDRVVNTEAFF.

The chain carries TRBV15 and TRBJ2-6, with D possibly matching TRBD2 (5 bases). CDR1 is LNHNV and CDR2 is YYDKDF in the germline V gene (reference sequence). Deletions cut 1 base from V and 0 bases from J, with 10 bases between. This CDR3 has 17 residues. DNA of the CDR3: TGTGCCACCAGCAGAGGGGTCGGGGTCTCTGGGGCCAACGTCCTGACTTTC. It yields the protein CATSRGVGVSGANVLTF.

V gene TRBV7-8 combines with J gene TRBJ2-5; 8 nucleotides agree with TRBD1. Germline trimming cut 2 bases from V and 5 bases from J; bases unmatched to any gene: 10. The germline V gene encodes CDR1 SGHVS and CDR2 FQNEAQ. The CDR3 sequence is 16 residues long. The CDR3 DNA is TGTGCCAGCAGCTTAAGTGACAGGGGTCATACTGAGACCCAGTACTTC. This encodes CASSLSDRGHTETQYF.

The chain employs TRBV5-5 and TRBJ2-7; 12 positions agree with TRBD1. Germline loops: CDR1 SGHKS, CDR2 YYEKEE (reference sequence). The V and J ends lost 1 base and 6 bases, in that order; junction bases with no gene match: 11. This CDR3 spans 17 amino acids. CDR3 DNA: TGTGCCAGCAGCTTGCCGCCACCGGGACAGGGGGCCAGCGAGCAGTACTTC. It translates to CASSLPPPGQGASEQYF.

The chain links TRBV5-8 to TRBJ2-4, with TRBD2 as a possible D gene (6 bases). CDR1 and CDR2 (germline): SGHTS, YDEGEE. This CDR3 is built from 18 residues. V was trimmed by 0 bases and J by 0 bases, leaving 16 bases between them. CDR3: CASSLARGDSLAKNIQYF. The CDR3 coding sequence is TGTGCCAGCAGCTTGGCCAGAGGGGACTCCCTAGCCAAAAACATTCAGTACTTC.

This chain uses TRBV7-9 with TRBJ1-1, with D unresolved. Germline CDR1 is SEHNR and CDR2 is FQNEAQ (reference sequence). Between the trimmed V and J ends, which lost 2 bases and 1 base, there was a span of 5 bases. The CDR3 runs to 13 residues. CDR3 DNA sequence: TGTGCCAGCAGCTTATCGTCGAACACTGAAGCTTTCTTT. It translates to CASSLSSNTEAFF. Using reference TRBV7-9 and TRBJ1-1 for the parts outside the CDR3, the full variable domain is DTGVSQNPRHKITKRGQNVTFRCDPISEHNRLYWYRQTLGQGPEFLTYFQNEAQLEKSRLLSDRFSAERPKGSFSTLEIQRTEQGDSAMYLCASSLSSNTEAFFGQGTRLTVV.